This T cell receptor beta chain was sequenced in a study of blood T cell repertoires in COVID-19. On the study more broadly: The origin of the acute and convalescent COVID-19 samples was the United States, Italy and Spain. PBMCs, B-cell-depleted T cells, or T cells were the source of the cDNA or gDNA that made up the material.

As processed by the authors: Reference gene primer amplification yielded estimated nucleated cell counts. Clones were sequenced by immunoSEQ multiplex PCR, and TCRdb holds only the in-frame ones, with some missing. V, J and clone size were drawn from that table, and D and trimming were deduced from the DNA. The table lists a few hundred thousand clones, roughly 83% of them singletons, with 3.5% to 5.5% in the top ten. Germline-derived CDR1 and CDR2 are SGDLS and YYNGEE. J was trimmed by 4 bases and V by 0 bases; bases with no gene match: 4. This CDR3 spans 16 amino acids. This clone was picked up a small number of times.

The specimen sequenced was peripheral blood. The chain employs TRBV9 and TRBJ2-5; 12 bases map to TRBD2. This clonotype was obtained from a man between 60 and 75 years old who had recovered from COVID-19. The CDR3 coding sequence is TGTGCCAGCAGCGTAGGCTTGACTAGCGGGGGAGAGACCCAGTACTTC. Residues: CASSVGLTSGGETQYF.